This T cell receptor beta chain derives from a study of CD8 T cells in Susac syndrome. RNA in amounts of roughly 0.5 to 1 ug was reverse transcribed with random hexamers. TCRdb reprocessed the immunoSEQ multiplex PCR reads via MiXCR and lists one record per CDR3 protein. The table has 110,000 or so distinct CDR3 sequences, 85% to 95% seen once; the top ten hold 0.085% to 0.095%. The germline V and J ends were trimmed by 1 base and 0 bases, with 7 bases remaining between them. CDR1 and CDR2 from the germline V gene are SGHRS and YFSETQ. The CDR3 length is 14 residues. This sequence joins TRBV5-1 and TRBJ1-1; D is unclear. Sequenced input: CD4+ T cells from PBMCs. This sequence originates from a human donor with multiple sclerosis. CDR3: CASSLPELNTEAFF. In DNA, the CDR3 is TGCGCCAGCAGCTTGCCAGAACTGAACACTGAAGCTTTCTTT. The entire variable domain, with the rest obtained from reference TRBV5-1 and TRBJ1-1, is as follows: KAGVTQTPRYLIKTRGQQVTLSCSPISGHRSVSWYQQTPGQGLQFLFEYFSETQRNKGNFPGRFSGRQFSNSRSEMNVSTLELGDSALYLCASSLPELNTEAFFGQGTRLTVV.